The clone carrying this TCR beta chain was counted many times. Its specificity is unknown. Libraries of TCR beta came from quantitative 5'-RACE with molecular barcodes. TCRdb re-derived calls from the 5' RACE reads in MiXCR, one entry per CDR3 protein. The table has more than 400,000 distinct CDR3 sequences, approximately 5.3% seen once. The sample originates from a study of CD8 T cells in ankylosing spondylitis. Study-wide results and caveats: Roughly eight highly homologous variants formed a TCR beta motif that appeared characteristic of ankylosing spondylitis blood. Disease-linked clones were found to be CD8+ and relatively rare in peripheral blood. Past research had described some motif variants in reactive arthritis synovial fluid and blood. Enrichment of disease-linked clones was reportedly significant in matched ankylosing spondylitis synovial fluid.

The CDR3 runs to 15 residues. Unmatched junction bases numbered 4, after V lost 2 bases and J lost 1 base. The germline V gene has CDR1 SGHKS and CDR2 YYEKEE (reference sequence). The J gene is TRBJ2-7, the V gene TRBV5-5, with 9 bases lining up with TRBD2. The sequencing sample was made of blood, either unsorted or a sorted T cell fraction (not recorded which). The sequence came from a male donor with ankylosing spondylitis. The CDR3 protein is CASSFRLAVSYEQYF. CDR3 DNA sequence: TGTGCCAGCAGCTTCCGACTAGCGGTGTCCTACGAGCAGTACTTC.